These T cell receptor beta chains were read from a single sample in a study of memory CD4+ T cells and cytomegalovirus serostatus. Sequenced by immunoSEQ multiplex PCR; TCRdb stores in-frame clones only, minus some. The sample shows about 50,000 clones, around four fifths of them seen only once. The sample taken for sequencing was memory CD4+ T cells from blood. These receptors were collected from an adult in good health and CMV-seronegative. The CDR3 runs from the conserved cysteine through the conserved F or W. The D gene is left open where the match is weak. Size is stated for part of the rows, as once, few or many counts, or as a class when the clone is expanded.

clone_size,d_call,j_call,v_call,cdr3_aa,cdr3_nt
.,TRBD1,TRBJ1-1,TRBV6-5,CASSYAAAGGKTEAFF,TGTGCCAGCAGTTACGCCGCGGCAGGGGGTAAAACTGAAGCTTTCTTT
.,.,TRBJ2-7,TRBV5-1,CASSSVSLSYEQYF,TGCGCCAGCAGCTCTGTCAGCCTCTCCTACGAGCAGTACTTC
once,.,TRBJ2-2,TRBV2,CASKDLGELFF,TGTGCCAGCAAGGATCTTGGGGAGCTGTTTTTT
.,TRBD2,TRBJ2-5,TRBV7-9,CASSLSGLGETQYF,TGTGCCAGCAGCTTATCAGGACTAGGAGAGACCCAGTACTTC
.,.,TRBJ2-7,TRBV2,CASSATVTPSYEQYF,TGTGCCAGCAGCGCGACAGTTACCCCTTCCTACGAGCAGTACTTC
few,TRBD1,TRBJ1-1,TRBV30,CAGWTGLNTEAFF,TGTGCCGGTTGGACAGGGCTGAACACTGAAGCTTTCTTT
.,.,TRBJ2-4,TRBV5-4,CASSLSAALAKNIQYF,TGTGCCAGCAGCTTGTCGGCGGCGCTAGCCAAAAACATTCAGTACTTC
.,.,TRBJ2-7,TRBV19,CASPRFWGPHSYEQYF,TGTGCCAGTCCGCGATTTTGGGGCCCTCATTCCTACGAGCAGTACTTC
few,.,TRBJ1-1,TRBV28,CASLSIGQKREAFF,TGTGCCAGCCTCAGTATAGGACAGAAGCGTGAAGCTTTCTTT
.,TRBD2,TRBJ2-1,TRBV7-2,CASSSFPAGVGTYNEQFF,TGTGCCAGCAGCTCCTTCCCAGCGGGAGTTGGGACCTACAATGAGCAGTTCTTC
once,.,TRBJ2-1,TRBV15,CATSKVGISFGEQFF,TGTGCCACCAGCAAAGTAGGAATTAGTTTTGGTGAGCAGTTCTTC
.,.,TRBJ2-3,TRBV7-2,CASSLVTTDTQYF,TGTGCCAGCAGCTTAGTAACAACAGATACGCAGTATTTT
.,.,TRBJ2-3,TRBV7-9,CASSLSNPTDTQYF,TGTGCCAGCAGCTTAAGTAATCCCACAGATACGCAGTATTTT
.,.,TRBJ2-5,TRBV7-6,CASSLADEGTQYF,TGTGCCAGCAGCTTAGCGGACGAGGGGACCCAGTACTTC
.,.,TRBJ1-5,TRBV2,CASSLERGNQPQHF,TGTGCCAGCAGCCTGGAGAGAGGGAATCAGCCCCAGCATTTT
medium-sized,.,TRBJ2-7,TRBV16,CASSQQGGTYEQYF,TGTGCCAGCAGCCAACAGGGGGGTACCTACGAGCAGTACTTC
.,.,TRBJ2-5,TRBV28,CASSLTQETQYF,TGTGCCAGCAGTTTAACCCAAGAGACCCAGTACTTC
.,TRBD1,TRBJ2-3,TRBV9,CASSVGPQGATDTQYF,TGTGCCAGCAGCGTGGGCCCTCAGGGGGCCACAGATACGCAGTATTTT
.,.,TRBJ1-5,TRBV5-4,CASSSDGDQPQHF,TGTGCCAGCAGCTCGGACGGAGATCAGCCCCAGCATTTT
.,.,TRBJ2-7,TRBV29-1,CSVEGQGSSYEQYF,TGCAGCGTTGAAGGGCAGGGAAGCTCCTACGAGCAGTACTTC
.,TRBD2,TRBJ2-3,TRBV5-1,CASSLVGSGIGTDTQYF,TGCGCCAGCAGCCTAGTAGGCAGCGGGATTGGCACAGATACGCAGTATTTT
.,TRBD1,TRBJ2-7,TRBV7-8,CASSLVVRRDRRDEQYF,TGTGCCAGCAGCTTAGTAGTTCGACGGGACAGGAGGGACGAGCAGTACTTC
.,.,TRBJ1-4,TRBV6-1,CAARGRFNEKLFF,TGTGCCGCAAGGGGACGGTTTAATGAAAAACTGTTTTTT
.,.,TRBJ1-1,TRBV7-9,CASSLGSDSLEAFF,TGTGCCAGCAGCTTAGGGTCAGACAGTTTAGAAGCTTTCTTT
.,.,TRBJ2-7,TRBV6-5,CASRTGTYEQYF,TGTGCCAGCAGAACGGGGACCTACGAGCAGTACTTC
.,TRBD1,TRBJ1-5,TRBV11-2,CASSLDTGVNQPQHF,TGTGCCAGCAGCTTAGATACAGGGGTGAATCAGCCCCAGCATTTT
.,.,TRBJ2-5,TRBV2,CASGPSRLAMETQYF,TGTGCCAGCGGCCCCTCCCGTCTAGCGATGGAGACCCAGTACTTC
.,.,TRBJ2-5,TRBV27,CASSTISTQTTGRETQYF,TGTGCCAGCAGTACGATCTCAACACAAACGACAGGGAGGGAGACCCAGTACTTC
once,.,TRBJ2-1,TRBV12-2,CASRCRRRRNEQFF,TGTGCAAGTCGCTGCCGGCGGAGGAGGAATGAGCAGTTCTTC
.,TRBD1,TRBJ2-5,TRBV25-1,CASSDCRTGAIQETQYF,TGTGCCAGCAGTGATTGCAGGACAGGCGCTATACAAGAGACCCAGTACTTC
.,.,TRBJ2-1,TRBV14,CASSQDVYNEQFF,TGTGCCAGCAGCCAAGATGTGTACAATGAGCAGTTCTTC
.,.,TRBJ2-7,TRBV15,CATSRDLEGYEQYF,TGTGCCACCAGCAGAGATCTAGAGGGCTACGAGCAGTACTTC
.,.,TRBJ1-3,TRBV27,CASSALDRVSGNTIYF,TGTGCCAGCAGTGCACTCGACAGAGTCTCTGGAAACACCATATATTTT
once,.,TRBJ1-4,TRBV27,CASSFRGVDEKLFF,TGTGCCAGCAGTTTTCGCGGGGTCGATGAAAAACTGTTTTTT
once,TRBD1,TRBJ1-2,TRBV18,CASSPTGGYGYTF,TGTGCCAGCTCACCGACAGGGGGCTATGGCTACACCTTC
.,.,TRBJ2-4,TRBV2,CASSGYLAKNIQYF,TGTGCCAGCAGTGGGTATCTAGCCAAAAACATTCAGTACTTC
.,.,TRBJ2-3,TRBV7-6,CASSPGGADTQYF,TGTGCCAGCAGCCCTGGAGGGGCAGATACGCAGTATTTT
.,.,TRBJ1-1,TRBV9,CASSHRGKSTEAFF,TGTGCCAGCAGCCACCGGGGTAAGAGCACTGAAGCTTTCTTT
.,.,TRBJ2-7,TRBV29-1,CSVGEGRSSYEQYF,TGCAGCGTTGGTGAGGGGAGGAGCTCCTACGAGCAGTACTTC
.,TRBD1,TRBJ1-2,TRBV2,CASSGTGGTNYGYTF,TGTGCCAGCAGTGGGACAGGGGGGACTAACTATGGCTACACCTTC
.,TRBD1,TRBJ1-5,TRBV18,CASSSTGDSNQPQHF,TGTGCCAGCTCATCGACAGGGGATAGCAATCAGCCCCAGCATTTT
.,.,TRBJ2-7,TRBV27,CASSRGSYEQYF,TGTGCCAGCAGCAGGGGTTCCTACGAGCAGTACTTC
.,.,TRBJ1-2,TRBV10-3,CATRTGRAYGYTF,TGTGCCACCAGGACGGGCAGGGCCTATGGCTACACCTTC
.,.,TRBJ2-7,TRBV29-1,CSVGGGVANEQYF,TGCAGCGTTGGTGGTGGCGTTGCCAACGAGCAGTACTTC
.,.,TRBJ1-4,TRBV28,CASSPAGRGGKLFF,TGTGCCAGCAGCCCTGCTGGAAGGGGTGGAAAACTGTTTTTT
.,.,TRBJ2-1,TRBV7-9,CASSLRRNEQFF,TGTGCCAGCAGCTTACGAAGGAATGAGCAGTTCTTC
once,.,TRBJ2-7,TRBV30,CAWSVRGYEQYF,TGTGCCTGGAGTGTACGAGGATACGAGCAGTACTTC
.,.,TRBJ1-6,TRBV7-8,CASSRFLRGNNSPLHF,TGTGCCAGCAGCCGTTTCTTAAGGGGGAATAATTCACCCCTCCACTTT
.,TRBD1,TRBJ1-5,TRBV27,CASSSYRTGSSNQPQHF,TGTGCCAGCAGTTCATATAGGACAGGGTCTAGCAATCAGCCCCAGCATTTT
.,TRBD1,TRBJ2-6,TRBV7-6,CASSPVLTGERAGANVLTF,TGTGCCAGCAGCCCTGTTCTAACAGGGGAACGTGCTGGGGCCAACGTCCTGACTTTC
.,.,TRBJ1-4,TRBV6-1,CASKRAANEKLFF,TGTGCCAGCAAAAGGGCGGCTAATGAAAAACTGTTTTTT
few,.,TRBJ1-3,TRBV2,CASRYRESGNTIYF,TGTGCCAGCAGATACAGGGAATCTGGAAACACCATATATTTT
few,TRBD1,TRBJ2-7,TRBV7-6,CASSHDRVSYEQYF,TGTGCCAGCAGCCACGACAGGGTCTCCTACGAGCAGTACTTC
.,.,TRBJ2-7,TRBV7-6,CASSLARQGGTYEQYF,TGTGCCAGCAGCTTAGCGCGCCAGGGCGGTACCTACGAGCAGTACTTC
.,TRBD2,TRBJ2-7,TRBV18,CASSPAGLAGAREQYF,TGTGCCAGCTCACCGGCGGGACTAGCGGGAGCACGCGAGCAGTACTTC
once,.,TRBJ1-1,TRBV5-4,CASRDAGEFFGEAFF,TGTGCCAGCAGAGACGCCGGGGAGTTCTTTGGTGAAGCTTTCTTT
.,TRBD2,TRBJ2-1,TRBV5-4,CASSSAGLGIAGGSVNEQFF,TGTGCCAGCAGCTCTGCGGGGCTCGGCATAGCGGGGGGGTCGGTAAATGAGCAGTTCTTC
.,.,TRBJ2-1,TRBV11-3,CASSAQGVREQFF,TGTGCCAGCAGCGCACAGGGTGTCCGTGAGCAGTTCTTC
few,.,TRBJ2-1,TRBV7-7,CASSLAQGIGNEQFF,TGTGCTAGCAGCTTAGCTCAGGGGATCGGCAATGAGCAGTTCTTC